The rows below give T cell receptor beta chains drawn from one sample of a study of CDR3 diversity in severe acne. TCRdb used MiXCR to reprocess the PCR reads, holding one entry per CDR3 protein. This sample has around 83,000 distinct CDR3 sequences, with about 49% found just once. The sequencing sample was made of blood. Source of these receptors: a male donor with severe acne vulgaris. The conserved cysteine and the conserved F or W are not part of the CDR3 here. The D gene is left open where the match is weak. Size tells how often a clone was seen (once, few, many) or the class of an expanded clone, and some rows leave it out.

CDR3 protein: AWRALIRNSPLH
V gene: TRBV30
D gene: NA
clone size: few

CDR3 protein: AISESPSYEQY
V gene: TRBV10-3
D gene: NA
clone size: many

CDR3 protein: ASSSLTTMNTEAF
V gene: TRBV5-1
D gene: NA
clone size: few

CDR3 protein: ATSVTVNEQF
V gene: TRBV24-1
D gene: NA
clone size: NA

CDR3 protein: ASGMGPMGDSRYEQY
V gene: TRBV19
D gene: TRBD1
clone size: NA

CDR3 protein: SVKQGASTEAF
V gene: TRBV29-1
D gene: TRBD1
clone size: few

CDR3 protein: ASSPRTGNYEQY
V gene: TRBV6-5
D gene: TRBD1
clone size: NA

CDR3 protein: ASRKGTGGNNQPQH
V gene: TRBV6-5
D gene: TRBD1
clone size: NA

CDR3 protein: SVAGGVSGNTIY
V gene: TRBV29-1
D gene: TRBD1
clone size: NA

CDR3 protein: ATSDTGTGATGELF
V gene: TRBV24-1
D gene: TRBD1
clone size: NA

CDR3 protein: ASSFTGGNTGELF
V gene: TRBV9
D gene: TRBD2
clone size: few

CDR3 protein: SARVAENTNSYEQY
V gene: TRBV20-1
D gene: NA
clone size: many

CDR3 protein: ASSESGYEKLF
V gene: TRBV25-1
D gene: NA
clone size: many

CDR3 protein: ASSLVLGLQPPYEQY
V gene: TRBV7-9
D gene: NA
clone size: many

CDR3 protein: ASSAQGGLLSGYT
V gene: TRBV2
D gene: TRBD1
clone size: many

CDR3 protein: ATSRPHSVEAF
V gene: TRBV15
D gene: NA
clone size: many

CDR3 protein: SARRRGRQPQH
V gene: TRBV20-1
D gene: NA
clone size: NA

CDR3 protein: ASSPYSGTGKETQY
V gene: TRBV9
D gene: TRBD1
clone size: few

CDR3 protein: ATSDPRTPDEQY
V gene: TRBV24-1
D gene: NA
clone size: NA

CDR3 protein: ASSLLRTGQETQY
V gene: TRBV3-1
D gene: TRBD1
clone size: few

CDR3 protein: ASSSRTSGRGAYEQY
V gene: TRBV11-3
D gene: TRBD2
clone size: NA

CDR3 protein: ASSQSYRESGETQY
V gene: TRBV16
D gene: NA
clone size: NA

CDR3 protein: ASSIGPSVANYGYT
V gene: TRBV19
D gene: NA
clone size: few

CDR3 protein: SVVPGLDYGYT
V gene: TRBV29-1
D gene: NA
clone size: NA

CDR3 protein: ASSQEGGLTDTQY
V gene: TRBV4-1
D gene: NA
clone size: NA

CDR3 protein: ASSPEGTQPQH
V gene: TRBV6-2/TRBV6-3
D gene: NA
clone size: NA

CDR3 protein: SVDRQDSGNTIY
V gene: TRBV29-1
D gene: NA
clone size: few

CDR3 protein: ASSEASALH
V gene: TRBV2
D gene: NA
clone size: NA

CDR3 protein: ASSVAQGAGETQY
V gene: TRBV9
D gene: TRBD1
clone size: many

CDR3 protein: ASNRRMTNEKLF
V gene: TRBV6-6
D gene: NA
clone size: many

CDR3 protein: ASRREADAQY
V gene: TRBV2
D gene: NA
clone size: NA

CDR3 protein: SARAASGRKETQY
V gene: TRBV20-1
D gene: TRBD2
clone size: NA

CDR3 protein: GSSQGFGTSGRSGQY
V gene: TRBV4-3
D gene: TRBD2
clone size: NA

CDR3 protein: ASSPSVLAGGVMSETQY
V gene: TRBV7-7
D gene: TRBD2
clone size: medium-sized

CDR3 protein: SARDLLAGESDTQY
V gene: TRBV20-1
D gene: TRBD2
clone size: many

CDR3 protein: ASSDTGVYGYT
V gene: TRBV7-2
D gene: TRBD1
clone size: NA

CDR3 protein: SARRLTGFGPQH
V gene: TRBV20-1
D gene: NA
clone size: NA

CDR3 protein: ASRGGTGTYEQY
V gene: TRBV25-1
D gene: TRBD1
clone size: NA

CDR3 protein: ATSPNTGELF
V gene: TRBV5-1
D gene: NA
clone size: once

CDR3 protein: ASSLVTKGGELF
V gene: TRBV12-3/TRBV12-4
D gene: NA
clone size: medium-sized

CDR3 protein: ASSEVEGGTEAF
V gene: TRBV2
D gene: NA
clone size: NA

CDR3 protein: ASSYPTGSEQY
V gene: TRBV3-1
D gene: NA
clone size: NA

CDR3 protein: AGKLIRDSGNTIY
V gene: TRBV7-3
D gene: NA
clone size: once